This T cell receptor beta chain derives from a study of cytomegalovirus exposure and HLA in healthy donors. Vbeta (60) and Jbeta (13) primers were used in the PCR. Data came from immunoSEQ multiplex PCR; TCRdb stores just in-frame clones and leaves some out. The table has under 130,000 clones, approximately 81% seen once. On this clone itself: What it binds is unknown.

With 5 bases removed from V and 3 bases from J, the gap between germline ends came to 11 bases. The germline V gene has CDR1 SEHNR and CDR2 FQNEAQ (reference sequence). The CDR3 is 15 amino acids. Study-wide results and caveats: Reported findings show TCR beta sequences accurately forecast HLA-A and HLA-B alleles in most subjects.

The chain carries TRBV7-9 and TRBJ2-6; maybe TRBD1 (5 bases). The TCR was taken from a man between 25 and 39 years old in good health and CMV-seronegative. The sequenced material came from PBMCs. Here the CDR3 DNA reads TGTGCCAGCAGCCGCAGGGTAGTTGGGGCCAACGTCCTGACTTTC. Protein sequence: CASSRRVVGANVLTF. The full variable domain, its missing parts supplied by reference TRBV7-9 and TRBJ2-6, is DTGVSQNPRHKITKRGQNVTFRCDPISEHNRLYWYRQTLGQGPEFLTYFQNEAQLEKSRLLSDRFSAERPKGSFSTLEIQRTEQGDSAMYLCASSRRVVGANVLTFGAGSRLTVL.